This TCR beta chain was sequenced during a study of low-dose radiotherapy and immunotherapy resistance in tumors. In the study overall: Per fraction, Cohort 2 was given 1 Gy every two weeks, accumulating a total of 13 Gy over 26 weeks. Every two weeks, cyclophosphamide 200 mg/m2 was infused one day before radiation plus immunotherapy. Study patients were administered oral aspirin at 300 mg daily for four cycles from cycle 1 day 1.

This clonotype was detected ten times or more. The CDR3 sequence is 16 residues long. Germline CDR1 and CDR2: SGHDN and FVKESK. Trimming at V came to 4 bases and at J to 4 bases, leaving 6 bases not matched to a gene. Gene-specific TRAV and TRBV primers were used for first-strand cDNA, covering alpha and beta chains. A constant-region primer paired with the V-primer adapter amplified TCRs over approximately 18 PCR cycles. TCRdb recomputed calls from the reads with MiXCR, one row per CDR3 protein. Here the sample spans 100,000 or so distinct CDR3 sequences, 9% to 9.5% being singletons. Time point meaning: before trial treatment. Every donor was treated with nivolumab, ipilimumab, aspirin, low-dose cyclophosphamide and also low-dose radiotherapy.

The input for sequencing was PBMCs, taken before treatment. The rearrangement links TRBV14 to TRBJ2-1, with TRBD2 identical over 11 bases. This sequence was found in a male donor with prostate cancer. CDR3 DNA: TGTGCCAGCAGCCTGCTTACTAGCGGGGGATACAATGAGCAGTTCTTC. It encodes CASSLLTSGGYNEQFF.